These T cell receptor beta chains were read from a single sample in a study of cytomegalovirus exposure and HLA in healthy donors. Generated by immunoSEQ multiplex PCR, the TCRdb table keeps only in-frame clones and is missing some. The table shows under 150,000 clones, with around 87% occurring only once. The sample taken for sequencing was PBMCs. The origin of the receptors is a man aged 18 to 29 in good health and CMV-seropositive. Each CDR3 is given with its conserved first and last residue. The D gene is left open where the match is weak. Clone size appears in some rows only: once, few, many, or a class for an expanded clone.

j_call clone_size cdr3_length v_call d_call cdr3_aa cdr3_nt
TRBJ2-7 NA 13 TRBV14 TRBD2 CASSQEAGDEQYF TGTGCCAGCAGCCAAGAGGCGGGAGACGAGCAGTACTTC
TRBJ2-1 NA 12 TRBV15 NA CATSRDTGVQFF TGTGCCACCAGCAGAGATACGGGGGTGCAGTTCTTC
TRBJ1-1 NA 16 TRBV7-2 NA CASSLGQYSSNTEAFF TGTGCCAGCAGCTTAGGTCAGTACAGCTCGAACACTGAAGCTTTCTTT
TRBJ2-1 NA 14 TRBV18 NA CASSFGQSDNEQFF TGTGCCAGCTCATTTGGACAGAGTGACAATGAGCAGTTCTTC
TRBJ2-7 NA 15 TRBV4-1 NA CASSQTQGTPYEQYF TGCGCCAGCAGCCAAACACAGGGGACTCCCTACGAGCAGTACTTC
TRBJ1-2 NA 14 TRBV14 TRBD1 CASSQGQGNYGYTF TGTGCCAGCAGCCAAGGACAGGGCAACTATGGCTACACCTTC
TRBJ1-3 NA 13 TRBV9 NA CASKASRGDTIYF TGTGCCAGCAAAGCCTCTCGGGGGGACACCATATATTTT
TRBJ2-3 NA 14 TRBV7-9 NA CASSPRGFGDTQYF TGTGCTAGCAGCCCCCGGGGATTTGGTGATACGCAGTATTTT
TRBJ2-7 NA 15 TRBV2 NA CASSEDPRGSYEQYF TGTGCCAGCAGTGAAGACCCTAGGGGATCCTACGAGCAGTACTTC
TRBJ1-5 NA 15 TRBV4-2 TRBD1 CASNRDSGSSQPQHF TGTGCCAGCAACCGGGACAGCGGATCGAGTCAGCCCCAGCATTTT
TRBJ2-1 NA 14 TRBV2 NA CASLGVGLYNEQFF TGTGCCAGCTTAGGAGTAGGACTCTACAATGAGCAGTTCTTC
TRBJ1-3 NA 16 TRBV4-1 NA CASSQDQGRTGNTIYF TGCGCCAGCAGCCAAGACCAGGGGCGGACTGGAAACACCATATATTTT
TRBJ2-1 once 16 TRBV18 TRBD2 CASSPVTSGNYNEQFF TGTGCCAGCTCACCAGTGACTAGCGGGAACTACAATGAGCAGTTCTTC
TRBJ2-3 few 14 TRBV5-1 TRBD1 CASSSWTGADTQYF TGCGCCAGCAGCTCCTGGACAGGGGCAGATACGCAGTATTTT
TRBJ2-7 NA 15 TRBV15 NA CATSPGTRGSYEQYF TGTGCCACCAGCCCCGGGACACGAGGCTCCTACGAGCAGTACTTC
TRBJ1-5 NA 15 TRBV7-6 TRBD1 CASSPTGGSNQPQHF TGTGCCAGCAGCCCGACAGGGGGTTCCAATCAGCCCCAGCATTTT
TRBJ2-1 NA 15 TRBV19 TRBD2 CASSPVAGVYNEQFF TGTGCCAGTAGTCCCGTAGCGGGAGTGTACAATGAGCAGTTCTTC